This T cell receptor (beta chain) was sequenced for a study of CD8+ T cells in alopecia areata. About the research overall: Tofacitinib was taken orally by treated patients, and the dose was 5 to 10 mg twice daily. Notes on the study in general: Scalp and blood retained many expanded lesional clones during tofacitinib. Having one nonresponder leaves uncertain how baseline CD8+ expansion relates to response.

cDNA reverse transcribed from extracted RNA served as the sequencing template. Repertoires were generated with immunoSEQ multiplex PCR, while TCRdb's copy carries only in-frame clones and drops some. The sample lists roughly 220,000 clones; more than 55% were seen once. Treatment indicated: oral pan-JAK inhibitor, 5-10 mg twice daily. CD4+ and CD8+ T cells were sorted from PBMCs. V lost 10 bases to trimming and J lost 5 bases, with 26 bases between them. The CDR3 consists of 16 residues. Germline CDR1 reads MDHEN; CDR2 reads SYDVKM. As for this clone: Its matching antigen is unknown.

The sample here was CD4+ T cells sorted from blood, taken at week 44, from a patient treated with tofacitinib. The sequence came from a human donor with alopecia areata. The V and J genes are TRBV28 and TRBJ1-1; D is perhaps TRBD1 (6 bases). CDR3 in amino acids: CAIKRGASVRGTEAFF. For the CDR3, the DNA is TGTGCCATCAAACGGGGGGCGTCCGTACGTGGGACTGAAGCTTTCTTT. The complete variable domain, with remaining parts taken from reference TRBV28 and TRBJ1-1, reads DVKVTQSSRYLVKRTGEKVFLECVQDMDHENMFWYRQDPGLGLRLIYFSYDVKMKEKGDIPEGYSVSREKKERFSLILESASTNQTSMYLCAIKRGASVRGTEAFFGQGTRLTVV.